This TCR beta chain was identified in a study of yellow fever vaccine responses in identical twins. Overall study results and limits: A vaccine T cell response that seemed partly convergent and partly personalized was reported in twins.

As for this clonotype: The antigen remains unidentified.

TCRdb reanalysed the RT-PCR reads using MiXCR and keeps one entry per CDR3 protein. Among approximately 20,000 distinct CDR3 sequences, around two thirds were seen once, and the ten largest hold 2.2%. Per the germline V gene, CDR1 is LNHDA and CDR2 is SQIVND (reference sequence). J was trimmed by 2 bases and V by 5 bases; bases with no gene match: 8. There are 15 residues in the CDR3. V and J are TRBV19 and TRBJ2-7, with 8 nucleotides matching TRBD1. The sequence was collected from a woman between 18 and 29 years old who received the yellow fever vaccine. The sequenced sample was T cells from blood (PBMCs), unsorted or a sorted subset (not recorded which), obtained before or after yellow fever vaccination (not recorded which). The CDR3 coding sequence is TGTGCCAGTAGTCTTTCAGGGGGCCCAACCTACGAGCAGTACTTC. This translates into CASSLSGGPTYEQYF.